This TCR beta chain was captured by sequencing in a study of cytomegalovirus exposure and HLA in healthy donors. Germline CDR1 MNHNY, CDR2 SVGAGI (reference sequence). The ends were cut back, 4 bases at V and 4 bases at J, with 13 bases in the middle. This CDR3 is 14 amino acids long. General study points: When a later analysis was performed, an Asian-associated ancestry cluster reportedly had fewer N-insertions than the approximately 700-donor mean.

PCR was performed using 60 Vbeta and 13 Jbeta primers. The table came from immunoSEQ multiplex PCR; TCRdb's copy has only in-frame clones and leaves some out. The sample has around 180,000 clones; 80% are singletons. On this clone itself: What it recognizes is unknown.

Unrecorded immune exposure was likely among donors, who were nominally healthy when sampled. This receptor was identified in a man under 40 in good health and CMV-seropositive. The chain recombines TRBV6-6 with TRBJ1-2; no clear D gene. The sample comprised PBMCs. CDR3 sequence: CASSSSGSSYGYTF. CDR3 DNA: TGTGCCAGCAGTTCATCGGGAAGCAGCTATGGCTACACCTTC.